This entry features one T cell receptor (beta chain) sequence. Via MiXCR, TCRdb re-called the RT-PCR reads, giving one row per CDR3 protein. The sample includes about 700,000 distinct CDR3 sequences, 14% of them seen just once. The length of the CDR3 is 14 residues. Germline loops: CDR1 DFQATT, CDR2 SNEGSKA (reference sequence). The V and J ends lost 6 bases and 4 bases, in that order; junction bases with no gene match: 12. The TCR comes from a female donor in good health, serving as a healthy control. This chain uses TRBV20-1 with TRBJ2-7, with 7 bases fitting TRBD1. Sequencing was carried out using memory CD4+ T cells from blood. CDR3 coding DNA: TGCAGTGCCCCTCGGACAGGACAGCCTTACGAGCAGTACTTC. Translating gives CSAPRTGQPYEQYF.